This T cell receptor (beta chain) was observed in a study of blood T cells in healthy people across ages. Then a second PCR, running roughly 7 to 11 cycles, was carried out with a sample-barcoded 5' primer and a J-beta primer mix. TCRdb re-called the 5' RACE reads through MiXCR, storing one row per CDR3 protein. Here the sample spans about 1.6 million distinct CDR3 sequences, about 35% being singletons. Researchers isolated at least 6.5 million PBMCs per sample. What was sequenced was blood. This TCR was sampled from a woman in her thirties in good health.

The CDR3 protein is CASSEATLDREGTGELFF. CDR3 bases: TGTGCCAGCAGTGAAGCGACACTTGACCGGGAGGGAACCGGGGAGCTGTTTTTT. The rearrangement uses TRBV6-1 and TRBJ2-2; 8 bases match TRBD2. The germline V gene has CDR1 MNHNS and CDR2 SASEGT. V lost 0 bases and J lost 5; bases outside the gene matches: 11. CDR3 length: 18 amino acids.